This TCR beta chain was retrieved from a study of T cells in Graves' hyperthyroidism and ophthalmopathy. Study-wide points: Also found in blood were most expanded thyroid clonotypes above 0.001. The model predicted ophthalmopathy a median around seven months before onset.

This CDR3 has 15 residues. Germline trimming cut 3 bases from V and 2 bases from J; bases unmatched to any gene: 5. The germline V gene has CDR1 SGHTA and CDR2 FQGNSA. Researchers amplified the TCR beta CDR3 regions from RNA transcripts. The HTBI primer set drove a first-round RT-PCR of the TCR CDR3. MiXCR, applied by TCRdb to the multiplex PCR reads, yields one record per CDR3 protein. The table shows some 570,000 distinct CDR3 sequences, with around 14% occurring only once. In its sample, this clonotype was seen many times. As yet, its antigen is unknown. This chain links TRBV7-2 with TRBJ2-7, with 9 positions matching TRBD2. Sequences were obtained from blood. The clonotype comes from a woman younger than 35 with Graves' ophthalmopathy. CDR3 sequence reads: CASSFNSGSPYEQYF. In DNA, the CDR3 is TGTGCCAGCAGCTTTAATAGCGGGAGTCCCTACGAGCAGTACTTC.